The clone carrying this T cell receptor beta chain was seen just once. Its target is not known. The source of the sample is a study of OX40 agonist ivuxolimab in advanced cancers. General observations from the study: Also showing low normalized T-cell clonal expansion were some of the nonresponders. In general, CD8+ T cells held more expanded clones than CD4+ did, on average.

A history of autoimmune disease or systemic immunosuppression excluded patients. Germline values: CDR1 SGDLS, CDR2 YYNGEE. V lost 0 bases to trimming and J lost 2 bases, with 14 bases between them. This CDR3 spans 16 amino acids. Some clones are missing from TCRdb's copy, which holds only in-frame ones; the method was immunoSEQ multiplex PCR. Here the sample spans roughly 61,000 clones, 70% to 90% being singletons. The receptor was isolated from an adult with an advanced solid tumor such as melanoma, head and neck, liver or kidney cancer. V is TRBV9 and J is TRBJ2-5, with D perhaps TRBD1 or TRBD2 (5 bases each). Sequences were derived from CD4+ or CD8+ T cells sorted from blood, sampled in a trial of the OX40 agonist ivuxolimab. Here the CDR3 DNA reads TGTGCCAGCAGCGTAGGCGACGGGGCGTTTCAAGAGACCCAGTACTTC. Translating it yields CASSVGDGAFQETQYF.